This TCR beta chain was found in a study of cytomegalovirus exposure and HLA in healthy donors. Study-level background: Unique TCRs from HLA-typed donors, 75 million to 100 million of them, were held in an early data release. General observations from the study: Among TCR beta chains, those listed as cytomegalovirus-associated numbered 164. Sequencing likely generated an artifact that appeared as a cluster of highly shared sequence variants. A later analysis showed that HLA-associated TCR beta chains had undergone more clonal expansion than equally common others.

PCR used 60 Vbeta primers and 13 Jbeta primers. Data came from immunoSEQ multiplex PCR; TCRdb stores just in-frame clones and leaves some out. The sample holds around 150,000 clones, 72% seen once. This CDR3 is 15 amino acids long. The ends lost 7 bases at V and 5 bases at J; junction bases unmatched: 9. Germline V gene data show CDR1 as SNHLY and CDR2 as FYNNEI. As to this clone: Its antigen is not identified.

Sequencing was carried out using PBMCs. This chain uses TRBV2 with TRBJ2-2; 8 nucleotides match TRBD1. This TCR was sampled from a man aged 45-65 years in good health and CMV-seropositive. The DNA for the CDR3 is TGTGCCAGCATACTCTCAGGGGGCGCGACCGGGGAGCTGTTTTTT. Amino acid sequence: CASILSGGATGELFF.